Below, 22 T cell receptor beta chains from the same sample are listed, as sequenced in a study of blood T cell repertoires in COVID-19. TCRdb's table, derived via immunoSEQ multiplex PCR, lists solely in-frame clones and lacks some. This table holds 150,000 to 200,000 clones, 60% to 80% found once. The specimen sequenced was peripheral blood. Source of these receptors: a woman aged 70 to 79 with acute or convalescent COVID-19.

The chain combines TRBV12-3 or TRBV12-4 with TRBJ2-2; no definite D call. The CDR3 length is 13 residues. With 3 bases removed from V and 2 bases from J, the gap between germline ends came to 4 bases. CDR3 in DNA: TGTGCCAGCAGTTTTATTAACACCGGGGAGCTGTTTTTT. As protein: CASSFINTGELFF.

The J gene is TRBJ1-1, the V gene TRBV19, with 7 nucleotides matching TRBD1. V shed 6 bases and J 4 bases; nucleotides not matched to a gene: 5. Germline V gives CDR1 LNHDA, CDR2 SQIVND (reference sequence). This CDR3 spans 13 amino acids. The CDR3 spells CASRAQGSTEAFF. CDR3 in DNA: TGTGCCAGTAGGGCACAGGGGTCCACTGAAGCTTTCTTT. The full variable domain, its missing parts supplied by reference TRBV19 and TRBJ1-1, is DGGITQSPKYLFRKEGQNVTLSCEQNLNHDAMYWYRQDPGQGLRLIYYSQIVNDFQKGDIAEGYSVSREKKESFPLTVTSAQKNPTAFYLCASRAQGSTEAFFGQGTRLTVV.

The chain uses TRBV5-6 and TRBJ2-5, with 7 bases fitting TRBD1. The junction had 7 bases not matched to a gene; V was cut back by 3 bases and J by 2 bases. The CDR3 loop spans 15 amino acids. Germline V gene sequence: CDR1 SGHDT, CDR2 YYEEEE. Here the CDR3 reads CASSSPGTAQETQYF. CDR3 nucleotide sequence: TGTGCCAGCAGCTCACCCGGGACAGCGCAAGAGACCCAGTACTTC.

The chain uses TRBV27 and TRBJ2-6; D perhaps matches TRBD2 (5 bases). V lost 7 bases to trimming and J lost 2 bases, with 12 bases between them. Germline loops: CDR1 MNHEY, CDR2 SMNVEV (reference sequence). The CDR3 consists of 15 residues. The CDR3 DNA sequence: TGTGCCAGCACCCGCCCCGGGGCTGGGGCCAACGTCCTGACTTTC. Encoded protein: CASTRPGAGANVLTF.

This clone was picked up one time. The CDR3 sequence: CACSPAGPRQPQHF. The CDR3 coding sequence is TGTGCCTGTTCCCCGGCGGGGCCGCGGCAGCCCCAGCATTTT. The chain employs TRBV30 and TRBJ1-5; D possibly corresponds to TRBD1 (5 bases). This CDR3 has 14 amino acids. V lost 6 bases and J 7 bases, leaving 19 bases between the germline ends. Germline CDR1 and CDR2: GTSNPN and SVGIG (reference sequence).

V and J are TRBV3-1 (or the pseudogene TRBV3-2) and TRBJ2-2; no firm D call. Germline lookup yields CDR1 LGHDT and CDR2 YNNKEL (reference sequence). The CDR3 is 18 amino acids. V shed 0 bases and J shed 0 bases, with 14 bases lying between them. The CDR3 DNA sequence: TGTGCCAGCAGCCAAGATAGTATATTTTCGGCGAACACCGGGGAGCTGTTTTTT. It is translated as CASSQDSIFSANTGELFF.

Only a few counts were recorded for this clone. The chain carries TRBV29-1 and TRBJ2-7; D uncertain. Trimming took off 6 bases at V and 2 bases at J, with 8 bases between the two ends. Germline CDR1 is SQVTM and CDR2 is ANQGSEA. This CDR3 spans 11 amino acids. For the CDR3, the DNA is TGCAGCGTCCTCCTAACCTACGAGCAGTACTTC. Encoded protein: CSVLLTYEQYF.

V gene TRBV9 combines with J gene TRBJ2-5, with 8 bases identical to TRBD2. CDR1 is SGDLS and CDR2 is YYNGEE in the germline V gene. Germline trimming cut 2 bases from V and 2 bases from J; bases unmatched to any gene: 2. The length of the CDR3 is 14 residues. This CDR3 is CASSVAGGQETQYF. The CDR3 coding sequence is TGTGCCAGCAGCGTGGCGGGAGGTCAAGAGACCCAGTACTTC.

The rearrangement joins TRBV13 to TRBJ2-3; D is possibly TRBD2 (5 bases). This CDR3 spans 15 amino acids. Trimming took 2 bases from V and 0 from J, leaving 9 bases between them. Per the germline V gene, CDR1 is PRHDT and CDR2 is FYEKMQ (reference sequence). The CDR3 spells CASSLTRGSTDTQYF. The CDR3 DNA is TGTGCCAGCAGCTTAACTCGAGGGAGCACAGATACGCAGTATTTT.

The J gene is TRBJ2-5, the V gene TRBV7-3; TRBD2 aligns across 11 bases. With 5 bases clipped from V and 2 bases from J, the junction kept 4 bases outside the gene matches. The V gene's germline CDR1 is SGHTA and CDR2 FQGTGA. The CDR3 is 15 amino acids. The CDR3 reads CASSLSSGRQETQYF. DNA for the CDR3: TGTGCCAGCAGCCTGTCTAGCGGGAGGCAAGAGACCCAGTACTTC.

The V call is TRBV12-5, the J call TRBJ1-2; possible D gene TRBD1, 6 bases. The CDR3 contains 14 residues. Germline V gives CDR1 LGHNT, CDR2 FRNRAP. The V and J ends lost 3 bases and 4 bases respectively, with 12 bases between them. CDR3: CASGLERGTYGYTF. CDR3 DNA: TGTGCTAGTGGTTTAGAAAGGGGGACCTATGGCTACACCTTC.

The chain links TRBV5-4 to TRBJ2-7; 14 bases are a match to TRBD2. V lost 4 bases, J lost 5 bases, and 8 bases stayed unmatched. The germline V gene has CDR1 SGHNT and CDR2 YYREEE (reference sequence). The CDR3 runs to 16 residues. This CDR3 reads CASSPGLAGVNDEQYF. CDR3 bases: TGTGCCAGCAGCCCGGGACTAGCGGGAGTCAACGACGAGCAGTACTTC.

This clone was observed once. The V call is TRBV20-1, the J call TRBJ2-4; 7 nucleotides match TRBD1. The length of the CDR3 is 17 residues. Germline trimming cut 3 bases from V and 0 bases from J; bases unmatched to any gene: 11. Germline-derived CDR1 and CDR2 are DFQATT and SNEGSKA (reference sequence). DNA of the CDR3: TGCAGTGCTAGTAGCACCGGGACAGTGATAGCCAAAAACATTCAGTACTTC. Its translation is CSASSTGTVIAKNIQYF.

The chain couples TRBV15 to TRBJ1-2; D is unclear. The germline gives CDR1 LNHNV, CDR2 YYDKDF (reference sequence). The ends were cut back, 4 bases at V and 2 bases at J, with 8 bases in the middle. The CDR3 sequence is 13 residues long. The chain's CDR3 is CATSKGDNYGYTF. The CDR3 DNA sequence: TGTGCCACCAGCAAAGGAGACAACTATGGCTACACCTTC.

The V call is TRBV6-5, the J call TRBJ2-2, with 7 positions matching TRBD1. Trimming cost V 6 bases and J 8 bases; bases outside gene matches: 9. Germline CDR1 and CDR2: MNHEY and SVGAGI. The CDR3 extends over 14 amino acids. The chain's CDR3 is CASSYTTGYGELFF. CDR3 bases: TGTGCCAGCAGCTACACGACAGGGTATGGGGAGCTGTTTTTT.

The V call is TRBV19, the J call TRBJ1-2; D might be TRBD1 (6 bases). The V gene's germline CDR1 is LNHDA and CDR2 SQIVND (reference sequence). Trimming took 6 bases from V and 6 from J, leaving 23 bases between them. CDR3 length: 16 residues. The CDR3 sequence: CASRESQGRFDHGYTF. CDR3 sequence (DNA): TGTGCCAGTAGGGAGTCACAGGGTCGTTTTGATCATGGCTACACCTTC.

The chain couples TRBV19 to TRBJ1-2; D might be TRBD1 (5 bases). The CDR3 extends over 13 amino acids. The V gene lost 5 bases and the J gene lost 1 base, with 8 bases spanning the gap. Germline values: CDR1 LNHDA, CDR2 SQIVND (reference sequence). The CDR3 spells CASSQGLNYGYTF. CDR3 nucleotide sequence: TGTGCCAGTAGTCAGGGACTTAACTATGGCTACACCTTC.

This chain uses TRBV10-1 with TRBJ2-1; 12 bases map to TRBD2. With V trimmed by 3 bases and J by 4 bases, 4 bases remained unmatched. This CDR3 contains 16 residues. Looked up from germline, CDR1 is WNHNN and CDR2 is SYGVQD (reference sequence). The CDR3 loop reads CASSEYGTSGYNEQFF. The CDR3 DNA reads as TGCGCCAGCAGTGAATACGGGACTAGCGGGTACAATGAGCAGTTCTTC.

The rearrangement uses TRBV9 and TRBJ2-7; D is undetermined. Trimming stripped 2 bases from V and 4 bases from J, with 19 bases between. CDR1 SGDLS and CDR2 YYNGEE come from the germline V gene. The CDR3 extends over 16 amino acids. CDR3 amino acids: CASSVTDAGLSYEQYF. In nucleotides, the CDR3 is TGTGCCAGCAGCGTCACCGATGCCGGTTTAAGTTACGAGCAGTACTTC.

This clone came up many times. V usage is TRBV5-1 and J usage is TRBJ1-1, with D possibly TRBD1 on 5 matching bases. Per germline, CDR1 SGHRS and CDR2 YFSETQ. The CDR3 has 17 amino acids. With 2 bases removed from V and 4 bases from J, the gap between germline ends came to 21 bases. CDR3 in amino acids: CASSFQDLPGGGTEAFF. The CDR3 DNA sequence: TGCGCCAGCAGCTTTCAGGACCTGCCCGGGGGGGGCACTGAAGCTTTCTTT.

The genes are TRBV6-6 and TRBJ1-6; tentative D call: TRBD1 (6 bases). Trimming stripped 5 bases from V and 7 bases from J, with 12 bases between. Germline CDR1 is MNHNY and CDR2 is SVGAGI (reference sequence). The CDR3 contains 14 residues. CDR3 amino acids: CASSGTSNNSPLHF. DNA of the CDR3: TGTGCCAGCAGTGGGACATCGAACAATTCACCCCTCCACTTT.

The rearrangement uses TRBV27 and TRBJ2-7; the match to TRBD2 covers 9 bases. V was pared by 3 bases and J by 2 bases, with 2 bases of the junction left unmatched. Germline values: CDR1 MNHEY, CDR2 SMNVEV (reference sequence). CDR3 length: 14 residues. In DNA form, the CDR3 reads TGTGCCAGCAGTTTGGCGGGAGGGCCCTACGAGCAGTACTTC. Translating it yields CASSLAGGPYEQYF.